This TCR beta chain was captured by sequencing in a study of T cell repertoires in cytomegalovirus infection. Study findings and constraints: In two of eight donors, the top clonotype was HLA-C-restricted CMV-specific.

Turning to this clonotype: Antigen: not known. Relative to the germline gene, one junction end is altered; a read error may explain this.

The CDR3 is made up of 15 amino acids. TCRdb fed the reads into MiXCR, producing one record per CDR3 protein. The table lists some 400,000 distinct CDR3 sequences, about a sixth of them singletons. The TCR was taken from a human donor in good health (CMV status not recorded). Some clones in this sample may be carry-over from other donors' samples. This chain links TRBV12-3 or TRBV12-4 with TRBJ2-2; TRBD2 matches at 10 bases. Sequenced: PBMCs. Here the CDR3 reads CASSLAGAVTGELFF. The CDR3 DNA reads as TGTGCCAGCAGTCTAGCGGGAGCTGTCACCGGGGAGCTGTTTTTT.